This T cell receptor beta chain was obtained from a study of blood T cell repertoires in COVID-19. For the study at large: Collection of acute and convalescent COVID-19 samples took place in the United States, Italy and Spain. T cells, B-cell-depleted T cells, or PBMCs provided the cDNA or gDNA that served as material.

The germline V gene has CDR1 SNHLY and CDR2 FYNNEI. This CDR3 has 14 residues. V lost 1 base and J lost 1, with 7 bases in between. In the study's own analysis: Reference gene primers were amplified, and this amplification served to estimate nucleated cell counts. Profiling relied on immunoSEQ multiplex PCR, and the TCRdb table lists in-frame clones only, not all of them. The V and J calls and clone size come from that table; D and trimming were worked out from the DNA. The table has roughly 400,000 clones, around 91% seen once. The rearrangement uses TRBV2 and TRBJ2-5; possibly TRBD2 for D (5 bases). This clonotype was obtained from a man aged 25-45 years who had recovered from COVID-19. Sequencing was done on a sample of PBMCs or T cells enriched from blood (not recorded which). The CDR3 DNA follows: TGTGCCAGCAGTGAAGGGACTGCCCAAGAGACCCAGTACTTC. Translation: CASSEGTAQETQYF.